Each of the 22 T cell receptor beta chains below was sequenced from the same sample in a study of T cells in Graves' hyperthyroidism and ophthalmopathy. The investigators amplified TCR beta CDR3 regions from RNA transcripts. The study used the HTBI primer set for a first-round RT-PCR of the TCR CDR3. MiXCR, applied by TCRdb to the multiplex PCR reads, yields one record per CDR3 protein. The top ten clones hold 40% of a sample with about 380,000 distinct CDR3 sequences, 15% to 20% of them seen once. What was sequenced was blood. The receptors were gathered from a young man with Graves' ophthalmopathy.

The rearrangement links TRBV12-3 or TRBV12-4 to TRBJ1-2; D may be TRBD1 (5 bases). Trimming removed 2 bases from V and 1 base from J, with 11 bases in between. This CDR3 comprises 15 residues. CDR3 amino acids: CASSLIQGRNYGYTF. The DNA for the CDR3 is TGTGCCAGCAGTTTAATTCAGGGTCGTAACTATGGCTACACCTTC.

The CDR3 is CASSDGQEGTEAFF. In nucleotides, the CDR3 is TGTGCCAGCAGTGACGGACAGGAAGGAACTGAAGCTTTCTTT. This chain joins TRBV9 and TRBJ1-1; the match to TRBD1 covers 7 bases. V lost 5 bases to trimming and J lost 5 bases; unmatched junction nucleotides: 9. The CDR3 has 14 residues. Germline-derived CDR1 and CDR2 are SGDLS and YYNGEE.

This clonotype was detected ten times or more. The chain recombines TRBV20-1 with TRBJ2-2, with 7 positions matching TRBD1. This CDR3 is 15 amino acids long. The ends lost 3 bases at V and 5 bases at J; junction bases unmatched: 9. Per the germline V gene, CDR1 is DFQATT and CDR2 is SNEGSKA (reference sequence). CDR3 region: CSARLADRATGELFF. CDR3 DNA sequence: TGCAGTGCTAGGCTCGCAGACAGGGCAACCGGGGAGCTGTTTTTT.

Ten or more counts support this clonotype. The rearrangement links TRBV2 to TRBJ2-1; TRBD1 might be the D (6 bases). Germline CDR1 is SNHLY and CDR2 is FYNNEI. The ends were cut back, 8 bases at V and 8 bases at J, with 13 bases in the middle. The CDR3 runs 12 residues. The CDR3 sequence is CASQGPGYEQFF. The CDR3 bases are TGTGCCAGCCAGGGGCCAGGCTATGAGCAGTTCTTC.

The V and J genes are TRBV5-1 and TRBJ2-5; D may correspond to TRBD1 or TRBD2 (5 bases each). Germline V lookup: CDR1 SGHRS, CDR2 YFSETQ. Between the trimmed V and J ends, which lost 0 bases and 4 bases, there was a span of 13 bases. The CDR3 extends over 15 amino acids. The CDR3 sequence is CASSLGGARSETQYF. The CDR3 DNA sequence: TGCGCCAGCAGCTTGGGAGGGGCTAGATCAGAGACCCAGTACTTC.

This clonotype appeared a few times. V is TRBV5-1 and J is TRBJ2-5, with TRBD1 as a possible D gene (6 bases). V lost 4 bases to trimming and J lost 2 bases, with 9 bases between them. The germline V gene encodes CDR1 SGHRS and CDR2 YFSETQ. This CDR3 spans 13 amino acids. The CDR3, as DNA: TGCGCCAGCAGCGGAGACAGGCAAGAGACCCAGTACTTC. Amino acid sequence: CASSGDRQETQYF.

This clonotype was picked up many times. The rearrangement uses TRBV18 and TRBJ1-2, with D perhaps matching TRBD1 (5 bases). The CDR3 consists of 15 residues. Deletions cut 1 base from V and 3 bases from J, with 12 bases between. Germline loops: CDR1 KGHSH, CDR2 LQKENI. CDR3 protein: CASSPQQALDYGYTF. The CDR3 coding sequence is TGTGCCAGCTCACCACAACAGGCCTTAGACTATGGCTACACCTTC.

This clonotype was seen many times. The V call is TRBV3-1, the J call TRBJ1-1, with a possible D match to TRBD1 (6 bases). V lost 3 bases and J 0 bases, leaving 8 bases between the germline ends. This CDR3 region has 14 residues. Germline-derived CDR1 and CDR2 are LGHDT and YNNKEL (reference sequence). The CDR3 region is CASSHGQMNTEAFF. CDR3 coding DNA: TGTGCCAGCAGCCACGGACAGATGAACACTGAAGCTTTCTTT. Variable domain in full (rest from reference TRBV3-1 and TRBJ1-1): DTAVSQTPKYLVTQMGNDKSIKCEQNLGHDTMYWYKQDSKKFLKIMFSYNNKELIINETVPNRFSPKSPDKAHLNLHINSLELGDSAVYFCASSHGQMNTEAFFGQGTRLTVV.

J is TRBJ2-2 and V is TRBV20-1; D gene uncertain. Germline CDR1 DFQATT, CDR2 SNEGSKA (reference sequence). The CDR3 spans 16 residues. Trimming took 4 bases from V and 5 from J, leaving 20 bases between them. The CDR3 bases are TGCAGTGCTAAGCCCCCGACTGGCGGTGATACCGGGGAGCTGTTTTTT. This codes for CSAKPPTGGDTGELFF.

There are many counts of this clonotype. V and J are TRBV28 and TRBJ2-7; TRBD1 is a possible D gene (6 bases). V was shortened by 6 bases and J by 3 bases, with 18 bases between the two germline ends. The CDR3 extends over 15 amino acids. The germline V gene encodes CDR1 MDHEN and CDR2 SYDVKM. The CDR3 spells CASSSTSGQNYEQYF. CDR3 nucleotide sequence: TGTGCCAGCAGCTCCACTTCCGGACAGAACTACGAGCAGTACTTC.

This clonotype was counted at least ten times. V gene TRBV11-2 combines with J gene TRBJ1-1; unclear D gene. The CDR3 runs 12 residues. The V and J ends lost 2 bases and 6 bases respectively, with 7 bases between them. Germline V gene sequence: CDR1 SGHAT, CDR2 FQNNGV. This chain's CDR3 is CASSLFRAEAFF. The CDR3 DNA reads as TGTGCCAGCAGCTTATTCCGGGCTGAAGCTTTCTTT.

The chain has TRBV6-1 and TRBJ1-5; D is undetermined. The ends were cut back, 10 bases at V and 3 bases at J, with 16 bases in the middle. Germline CDR1 and CDR2: MNHNS and SASEGT. The CDR3 has 14 amino acids. The CDR3 nucleotides read TGTGCCATATCAGCGGGCTTGGACAATCAGCCCCAGCATTTT. This codes for CAISAGLDNQPQHF.

This clonotype was counted many times. This sequence joins TRBV24-1 and TRBJ2-5, with 9 bases lining up with TRBD1. The length of the CDR3 is 16 residues. The germline gives CDR1 KGHDR, CDR2 SFDVKD. With 4 bases clipped from V and 3 bases from J, the junction kept 8 bases outside the gene matches. The CDR3 protein is CATSEAGTGREETQYF. CDR3 sequence (DNA): TGTGCCACCAGTGAGGCCGGGACAGGGAGGGAAGAGACCCAGTACTTC.

This clonotype was seen a few times. This sequence joins TRBV6-5 and TRBJ2-7, with D perhaps matching TRBD1 (6 bases). The CDR3 is 14 residues long. Per germline, CDR1 MNHEY and CDR2 SVGAGI. V was shortened by 4 bases and J by 4 bases, with 14 bases between the two germline ends. In DNA, the CDR3 is TGTGCCAGCAGTTCGACCGGGACATATTACGAGCAGTACTTC. This gives the protein CASSSTGTYYEQYF.

The chain is built from TRBV6-1 and TRBJ2-1; maybe TRBD1 (5 bases). The CDR3 totals 13 residues. In germline, CDR1 is MNHNS, CDR2 SASEGT. V was pared by 6 bases and J by 6 bases, with 12 bases between. The CDR3 nucleotides read TGTGCCAGCAGATCCGCCAGGGTCAATGAGCAGTTCTTC. Encoded protein: CASRSARVNEQFF.

The sample holds many counts of this clonotype. V gene TRBV28 combines with J gene TRBJ2-2; no firm D call. From germline, CDR1 is MDHEN and CDR2 SYDVKM. The CDR3 is made up of 12 amino acids. V was pared by 5 bases and J by 7 bases, with 8 bases between. The CDR3 nucleotides are TGTGCCAGCAGTCCCGGATACGGGGAGCTGTTTTTT. As protein: CASSPGYGELFF. Using reference TRBV28 and TRBJ2-2 for the parts outside the CDR3, the full variable domain is DVKVTQSSRYLVKRTGEKVFLECVQDMDHENMFWYRQDPGLGLRLIYFSYDVKMKEKGDIPEGYSVSREKKERFSLILESASTNQTSMYLCASSPGYGELFFGEGSRLTVL.

This clonotype appeared many times. V is TRBV7-3 and J is TRBJ1-2; 7 bases match TRBD1. This CDR3 comprises 15 residues. Looked up from germline, CDR1 is SGHTA and CDR2 is FQGTGA. V gave up 0 bases and J gave up 7 bases; unmatched junction bases: 8. The CDR3, as DNA: TGTGCCAGCAGCTTAACGTCGTCGCAGGGGGTTGGCTACACCTTC. It specifies CASSLTSSQGVGYTF.

This clonotype was picked up many times. V and J are TRBV7-9 and TRBJ2-7; 9 bases fit TRBD1. CDR1 and CDR2 (germline): SEHNR, FQNEAQ (reference sequence). V lost 5 bases, J lost 5 bases, and 7 bases stayed unmatched. The CDR3 is 14 amino acids. The chain's CDR3 is CASSQPGQGHEQYF. Written as DNA, the CDR3 is TGTGCCAGCAGCCAACCGGGACAGGGACACGAGCAGTACTTC.

This clonotype was seen many times. This chain uses TRBV5-1 with TRBJ2-5; the D gene could be TRBD1 or TRBD2 (5 bases each). This CDR3 has 15 residues. Germline V lookup: CDR1 SGHRS, CDR2 YFSETQ. V lost 3 bases, J lost 4 bases, and 16 bases lay in between. The CDR3 is CASSSHIPGRETQYF. CDR3 nucleotide sequence: TGCGCCAGCAGCTCCCATATTCCGGGACGAGAGACCCAGTACTTC.

The sample holds many counts of this clonotype. This chain connects TRBV12-3 or TRBV12-4 to TRBJ2-3, with D tentatively TRBD1 or TRBD2 (5 bases each). The CDR3 loop spans 15 amino acids. Trimming cost V 2 bases and J 4 bases, with 13 bases left between them. The CDR3 DNA reads as TGTGCCAGCAGTTTAAAGCAGGGACGGCCAGATACGCAGTATTTT. Translated, it gives CASSLKQGRPDTQYF.

This clonotype was seen ten or more times. The rearrangement uses TRBV13 and TRBJ2-1; 10 nucleotides line up with TRBD2. This CDR3 contains 16 residues. Per the germline V gene, CDR1 is PRHDT and CDR2 is FYEKMQ (reference sequence). V lost 4 bases, J lost 7 bases, and 10 bases stayed unmatched. The CDR3 DNA sequence: TGTGCCAGCAGCTCCTCCCAGGGACTAGCGATAAATGAGCAGTTCTTC. Translating gives CASSSSQGLAINEQFF.

This clonotype appeared a few times. The chain links TRBV20-1 to TRBJ2-1; D possibly corresponds to TRBD2 (7 bases). The germline V and J ends were trimmed by 0 bases and 7 bases, with 13 bases remaining between them. The germline gives CDR1 DFQATT, CDR2 SNEGSKA (reference sequence). The CDR3 covers 14 residues. The CDR3, as DNA: TGCAGTGCTAGAGAAGGCGGGGGCCCAAATGAGCAGTTCTTC. Its translation: CSAREGGGPNEQFF.